One sample yielded the 2 T cell receptor beta chains listed below, sequenced in a study of vaccination effects on CD4 cells after COVID-19. Ahead of sequencing, the ViraFEST assay grew antigen-specific CD4+ T cells using viral peptide pools. Culture proceeded for approximately nine days, and CD4+ T cells were then isolated. Every participant took two doses of the BNT162b2 or mRNA-1273 vaccine. The antigens for these receptors are not known. Generated by immunoSEQ multiplex PCR, the TCRdb table keeps only in-frame clones and is missing some. The table shows about 22,000 clones, with approximately 69% occurring only once. The specimen comprised CD4+ T cells from PBMCs cultured with SARS-CoV-2 spike peptides, sampled after COVID-19 vaccination. Receptor source: a human donor who received a COVID-19 vaccine.

V and J are TRBV18 and TRBJ2-5; no firm D call. The CDR3 has 13 amino acids. The germline V and J ends were trimmed by 3 bases and 3 bases, with 8 bases remaining between them. CDR1 is KGHSH and CDR2 is LQKENI in the germline V gene. The CDR3 region is CASSPFSEETQYF. The CDR3 DNA reads TGTGCCAGCTCACCGTTCAGCGAAGAGACCCAGTACTTC.

The chain couples TRBV5-5 to TRBJ2-2; D possibly corresponds to TRBD2 (6 bases). Germline V gene sequence: CDR1 SGHKS, CDR2 YYEKEE (reference sequence). Between the trimmed V and J ends, which lost 0 bases and 1 base, there was a span of 10 bases. The CDR3 has 16 amino acids. The CDR3 here is CASSLGGTQNTGELFF. The CDR3 DNA reads TGTGCCAGCAGCTTGGGCGGGACCCAGAACACCGGGGAGCTGTTTTTT.